The 21 T cell receptor beta chains below come from one sample, sequenced in a study of T cell changes during pregnancy in multiple sclerosis. Data came from immunoSEQ multiplex PCR; TCRdb stores just in-frame clones and leaves some out. The sample has 55,000 to 95,000 clones; approximately 90% are singletons. Material: peripheral blood, obtained in the second trimester of pregnancy. These receptors all come from a female donor in good health, enrolled as a control in a pregnancy study.

The J gene is TRBJ1-1, the V gene TRBV5-5; D ambiguous. The CDR3 extends over 18 amino acids. The V gene lost 5 bases and the J gene lost 1 base, with 24 bases spanning the gap. CDR1 is SGHKS and CDR2 is YYEKEE in the germline V gene (reference sequence). The CDR3 nucleotides read TGTGCCAGCAGTCATCAAGAGGCAGTAGGATATCGGAACACTGAAGCTTTCTTT. It yields the protein CASSHQEAVGYRNTEAFF.

Only a few counts were recorded for this clone. The V and J genes are TRBV15 and TRBJ1-5; D is unresolved. Trimming removed 0 bases at V and 3 bases at J, with 6 bases between. The CDR3 runs 14 residues. The germline gives CDR1 LNHNV, CDR2 YYDKDF (reference sequence). CDR3 sequence (DNA): TGTGCCACCAGCAGAGAAGCGGACAATCAGCCCCAGCATTTT. Residues: CATSREADNQPQHF.

The chain joins TRBV28 to TRBJ1-5, with 8 bases identical to TRBD1. The CDR3 covers 15 residues. Germline trimming cut 7 bases from V and 7 bases from J; bases unmatched to any gene: 12. The germline V gene encodes CDR1 MDHEN and CDR2 SYDVKM. CDR3 nucleotide sequence: TGTGCCAGCACCTGGGACAGGATCATAATGCAGCCCCAGCATTTT. Amino acid sequence: CASTWDRIIMQPQHF. Using reference TRBV28 and TRBJ1-5 for the parts outside the CDR3, the full variable domain is DVKVTQSSRYLVKRTGEKVFLECVQDMDHENMFWYRQDPGLGLRLIYFSYDVKMKEKGDIPEGYSVSREKKERFSLILESASTNQTSMYLCASTWDRIIMQPQHFGDGTRLSIL.

J is TRBJ2-2 and V is TRBV9; perhaps TRBD2 as D (6 bases). CDR1 is SGDLS and CDR2 is YYNGEE in the germline V gene. The length of the CDR3 is 17 residues. V shed 3 bases and J shed 1 base, with 16 bases lying between them. CDR3 in DNA: TGTGCCAGCAGCGCCCCCGGAGGGTTTGAGAACACCGGGGAGCTGTTTTTT. Protein product: CASSAPGGFENTGELFF.

The rearrangement uses TRBV7-8 and TRBJ1-5; 7 bases are shared with TRBD1. This CDR3 region has 16 residues. V dropped 5 bases and J dropped 3; count of bases not matched to a gene: 10. The germline CDR1 and CDR2 sequences are SGHVS and FQNEAQ. CDR3 region: CASSVDRVGANQPQHF. CDR3 bases: TGTGCCAGCAGCGTAGACAGGGTCGGTGCCAATCAGCCCCAGCATTTT.

This chain uses TRBV2 with TRBJ1-6; no reliable D call. Trimming stripped 7 bases from V and 9 bases from J, with 13 bases between. The germline gives CDR1 SNHLY, CDR2 FYNNEI. This CDR3 contains 13 residues. The CDR3 sequence: CASTEREGSPLHF. CDR3 nucleotides: TGTGCCAGCACCGAGCGCGAGGGTTCACCCCTCCACTTT.

This chain joins TRBV18 and TRBJ1-1; TRBD1 might be the D (6 bases). Germline CDR1 and CDR2: KGHSH and LQKENI. There are 14 residues in the CDR3. The V gene lost 1 base and the J gene lost 1 base, with 7 bases spanning the gap. Here the CDR3 reads CASSPQTGNTEAFF. The CDR3 DNA follows: TGTGCCAGCTCACCACAGACAGGGAACACTGAAGCTTTCTTT.

The V call is TRBV6-4, the J call TRBJ1-6, with D possibly being TRBD1 (6 bases). Germline assignment: CDR1 MRHNA and CDR2 SNTAGT. The CDR3 loop spans 15 amino acids. V was clipped by 5 bases and J by 7 bases, with 15 bases between them. The CDR3 DNA reads as TGTGCCAGCAGTCCCACAGGGTCCAACAATTCACCCCTCCACTTT. Amino acids: CASSPTGSNNSPLHF.

The rearrangement joins TRBV7-2 to TRBJ2-7; D gene unclear. CDR3 length: 13 residues. V lost 5 bases to trimming and J lost 7 bases, with 15 bases between them. Germline V gene data show CDR1 as SGHTA and CDR2 as FQGNSA. CDR3 in amino acids: CASSAPAVREQYF. The DNA of the CDR3 is TGTGCCAGCAGCGCCCCAGCCGTCAGGGAGCAGTACTTC. Drawing the rest from reference TRBV7-2 and TRBJ2-7, the complete variable domain is GAGVSQSPSNKVTEKGKDVELRCDPISGHTALYWYRQSLGQGLEFLIYFQGNSAPDKSGLPSDRFSAERTGGSVSTLTIQRTQQEDSAVYLCASSAPAVREQYFGPGTRLTVT.

The J gene is TRBJ1-2, the V gene TRBV28; TRBD1 agrees at 8 bases. The V gene's germline CDR1 is MDHEN and CDR2 SYDVKM. The CDR3 contains 19 residues. The V segment lost 4 bases and the J segment 8 bases; nucleotides outside the gene matches: 24. DNA for the CDR3: TGTGCCAGCAGTTCAGCCCAGGGGGCGAGAGGGATTTCTATGGGGGGCTACACCTTC. It yields the protein CASSSAQGARGISMGGYTF.

This sequence joins TRBV4-2 and TRBJ2-1, with 8 nucleotides matching TRBD2. Looked up from germline, CDR1 is LGHNA and CDR2 is YNFKEQ. The CDR3 runs 15 residues. Trimming cost V 0 bases and J 7 bases; bases outside gene matches: 5. The CDR3 nucleotides are TGTGCCAGCAGCCAAGAGCCGGGACTAGTAAATGAGCAGTTCTTC. This translates into CASSQEPGLVNEQFF.

The V and J genes are TRBV18 and TRBJ1-1, with D maybe TRBD1 (5 bases). The CDR3 sequence is 15 residues long. V gave up 4 bases and J gave up 2 bases, with 14 bases separating them. Germline V lookup: CDR1 KGHSH, CDR2 LQKENI. The CDR3 DNA follows: TGTGCCAGCTCACGGGGCCAGGTCGGTAACACTGAAGCTTTCTTT. This codes for CASSRGQVGNTEAFF.

The sample holds a few counts of this clone. The chain has TRBV2 and TRBJ2-1, with TRBD2 as a possible D gene (5 bases). V lost 2 bases and J 0 bases, leaving 5 bases between the germline ends. The germline gives CDR1 SNHLY, CDR2 FYNNEI. The CDR3 sequence is 14 residues long. For the CDR3, the DNA is TGTGCCAGCAGTGAACGGGACTCCTACAATGAGCAGTTCTTC. Translation gives CASSERDSYNEQFF.

The CDR3 sequence: CASSQGQGAPNEQFF. The CDR3 DNA is TGCGCCAGCAGCCAGGGACAGGGGGCCCCCAATGAGCAGTTCTTC. The chain has TRBV4-3 and TRBJ2-1, with 12 nucleotides matching TRBD1. CDR1 and CDR2 from the germline V gene are LGHNA and YSLEER. V was pared by 3 bases and J by 6 bases, with 3 bases of the junction left unmatched. The CDR3 loop spans 15 amino acids.

The genes are TRBV29-1 and TRBJ2-5, with 8 positions matching TRBD2. Per germline, CDR1 SQVTM and CDR2 ANQGSEA. The CDR3 is 15 amino acids. The ends lost 6 bases at V and 4 bases at J; junction bases unmatched: 13. CDR3 coding DNA: TGCAGCGTCCCAAGGAGGAGCGGGGGTGCAGAGACCCAGTACTTC. It codes for CSVPRRSGGAETQYF.

This chain links TRBV5-4 with TRBJ2-7; 7 nucleotides match TRBD1. Germline CDR1 and CDR2: SGHNT and YYREEE (reference sequence). The CDR3 is 15 amino acids. V trimming: 3 bases; J trimming: 2 bases; junction bases outside the gene matches: 8. CDR3: CASSSASGGPYEQYF. The CDR3 DNA reads TGTGCCAGCAGCTCCGCCTCAGGGGGACCCTACGAGCAGTACTTC.

The CDR3 protein is CASSEVGGRDTQYF. CDR3 nucleotide sequence: TGTGCCAGCAGTGAAGTTGGGGGGAGGGATACGCAGTATTTT. The chain has TRBV6-1 and TRBJ2-3; tentatively, D is TRBD2 (6 bases). The CDR3 consists of 14 residues. Trimming removed 1 base from V and 6 bases from J, with 11 bases in between. The germline CDR1 and CDR2 sequences are MNHNS and SASEGT.

The J gene is TRBJ1-1, the V gene TRBV11-3; tentative D call: TRBD1 (5 bases). CDR1 and CDR2 from the germline V gene are SGHNT and YENEEA. V was trimmed by 0 bases and J by 7 bases, leaving 9 bases between them. The CDR3 covers 13 residues. In nucleotides, the CDR3 is TGTGCCAGCAGCTTAGATGTTAGGGGTGAAGCTTTCTTT. As protein: CASSLDVRGEAFF. Filled out from reference TRBV11-3 and TRBJ1-1, the complete variable domain reads EAGVVQSPRYKIIEKKQPVAFWCNPISGHNTLYWYLQNLGQGPELLIRYENEEAVDDSQLPKDRFSAERLKGVDSTLKIQPAELGDSAVYLCASSLDVRGEAFFGQGTRLTVV.

The genes are TRBV4-3 and TRBJ2-3, with 10 bases matching TRBD2. This CDR3 is 15 amino acids long. The J segment lost 10 bases and the V segment lost 6 bases, leaving 13 bases of the junction unmatched. The germline CDR1 and CDR2 sequences are LGHNA and YSLEER. CDR3 sequence (DNA): TGCGCCAGCAGTGAAGGAAGGGCTAGCGGGGGAGCGCAGTATTTT. Translating gives CASSEGRASGGAQYF.

The chain combines TRBV6-5 with TRBJ2-1, with a weak D call TRBD2 (7 bases). CDR3 length equals 16 residues. V lost 0 bases to trimming and J lost 2 bases, with 11 bases between them. Germline CDR1 is MNHEY and CDR2 is SVGAGI. CDR3 amino acids: CASSYSRGGTYNEQFF. In nucleotides, the CDR3 is TGTGCCAGCAGTTACTCGAGGGGGGGGACCTACAATGAGCAGTTCTTC.

This rearrangement joins TRBV15 to TRBJ1-2, with 9 bases identical to TRBD1. CDR1 and CDR2 from the germline V gene are LNHNV and YYDKDF (reference sequence). CDR3 size: 18 residues. V lost 4 bases and J lost 3; bases outside the gene matches: 15. CDR3 in DNA: TGTGCCACCAGCATAACCCGGGACAGGGAAGGTTTTGACTATGGCTACACCTTC. This gives the protein CATSITRDREGFDYGYTF.